This is a list of T cell receptor beta chains from one sample in a study of T cells in Graves' hyperthyroidism and ophthalmopathy. Each CDR3 protein gets one entry after TCRdb re-called the multiplex PCR reads with MiXCR. The repertoire holds over 650,000 distinct CDR3 sequences, with 45% as singletons. Sequencing was done on a sample of peripheral blood or thyroid tissue (not recorded which). Every receptor here comes from an adult man with Graves' disease, either hyperthyroidism or ophthalmopathy (not recorded which). CDR3s include the opening cysteine and the closing phenylalanine or tryptophan. D genes are given only for firm matches. Size tells how often a clone was seen (once, few, many) or the class of an expanded clone, and some rows leave it out.

D gene	V gene	J gene	clone size	CDR3 protein	CDR3 DNA
.	TRBV7-9	TRBJ1-3	many	CASSVNTIYF	TGTGCCAGCAGCGTAAACACCATATATTTT
.	TRBV5-6	TRBJ1-5	few	CASSRDRYSNQPQHF	TGTGCCAGCAGCCGTGACAGGTATAGCAATCAGCCCCAGCATTTT
TRBD1	TRBV12-3/TRBV12-4	TRBJ2-5	.	CASMTGVKETQYF	TGTGCCAGCATGACAGGGGTGAAAGAGACCCAGTACTTC
TRBD2	TRBV20-1	TRBJ2-7	.	CSARDLLAGDLEQYF	TGCAGTGCTAGAGATCTTCTAGCGGGAGATTTGGAGCAGTACTTC
TRBD1	TRBV7-9	TRBJ1-3	.	CASSFRDRATGNTIYF	TGTGCCAGCAGCTTCCGGGACAGGGCGACTGGAAACACCATATATTTT
.	TRBV7-9	TRBJ2-2	.	CASSQVPTGELFF	TGTGCCAGCAGCCAAGTCCCCACCGGGGAGCTGTTTTTT
TRBD1	TRBV25-1	TRBJ1-1	many	CASSATGFPEAFF	TGTGCCAGCAGTGCGACAGGGTTTCCGGAAGCTTTCTTT
.	TRBV20-1	TRBJ2-2	.	CSARAGHQNTGELFF	TGCAGTGCTAGAGCGGGACACCAGAACACCGGGGAGCTGTTTTTT
.	TRBV2	TRBJ2-5	many	CASSESPTGQGQGTQYF	TGTGCCAGCAGCGAAAGCCCGACGGGGCAGGGGCAGGGGACCCAGTACTTC
.	TRBV7-8	TRBJ1-1	.	CASSTTPGAAFF	TGTGCCAGCAGCACAACGCCAGGGGCCGCTTTCTTT
.	TRBV7-4	TRBJ2-7	few	CASSRDTDRSYEQYF	TGTGCCAGCAGCCGGGACACCGATCGCTCCTACGAGCAGTACTTC
.	TRBV7-2	TRBJ1-4	.	CASSLGDSRTNEKLFF	TGTGCCAGCAGCTTAGGGGACTCCCGAACTAATGAAAAACTGTTTTTT
.	TRBV7-6	TRBJ2-7	few	CASRNTQYSYEQYF	TGTGCCAGCAGGAACACCCAATACTCCTACGAGCAGTACTTC
.	TRBV15	TRBJ1-5	many	CATSRDWGDSNQPQHF	TGTGCCACCAGCAGAGATTGGGGAGATAGCAATCAGCCCCAGCATTTT
TRBD1	TRBV2	TRBJ1-1	.	CASRERGHLYSEAFF	TGTGCCAGCAGGGAAAGGGGGCACTTATACTCTGAAGCTTTCTTT
TRBD1	TRBV25-1	TRBJ1-6	once	CASSATGGQGKPLHF	TGTGCCAGCAGCGCGACAGGGGGACAGGGAAAACCCCTCCACTTT
.	TRBV20-1	TRBJ2-7	many	CSATGDYEQYF	TGCAGTGCTACAGGGGACTACGAGCAGTACTTC
.	TRBV7-9	TRBJ1-4	.	CASSHVNEKLFF	TGTGCCAGCAGCCACGTAAATGAAAAACTGTTTTTT
.	TRBV19	TRBJ1-5	.	CAWSDGNDQPQHF	TGTGCCTGGAGTGACGGAAATGATCAGCCCCAGCATTTT
TRBD1	TRBV15	TRBJ1-2	.	CATSRGRTGPTNYGYTF	TGTGCCACCAGCAGAGGCAGGACAGGGCCCACTAACTATGGCTACACCTTC
TRBD1	TRBV7-8	TRBJ1-6	.	CASSHGTGSKNSPLHF	TGCGCCAGCAGCCACGGGACAGGGTCGAAGAATTCACCCCTCCACTTT
.	TRBV7-2	TRBJ1-2	few	CASSALRGNYGYTF	TGTGCCAGCAGCGCCTTACGGGGTAACTATGGCTACACCTTC
TRBD1	TRBV7-2	TRBJ1-3	once	CASSAVPGQGGNTIYF	TGTGCCAGCAGCGCCGTCCCGGGACAGGGGGGAAACACCATATATTTT
.	TRBV9	TRBJ1-2	many	CASSLWADDYGYTF	TGTGCCAGCAGCCTGTGGGCGGATGACTATGGCTACACCTTC
.	TRBV2	TRBJ1-1	.	CASSDIFGLNTEAFF	TGTGCCAGCAGTGATATATTCGGCCTGAACACTGAAGCTTTCTTT
TRBD2	TRBV29-1	TRBJ2-2	.	CSVVLAGGPNTGELFF	TGCAGCGTTGTCCTAGCGGGAGGGCCGAACACCGGGGAGCTGTTTTTT
TRBD2	TRBV20-1	TRBJ2-7	many	CSALTSGRIYEQYF	TGCAGTGCTCTTACTAGCGGGAGGATTTACGAGCAGTACTTC
TRBD1	TRBV7-3	TRBJ2-2	.	CASSQGQGAGELFF	TGTGCCAGCAGCCAAGGACAGGGGGCCGGGGAGCTGTTTTTT
.	TRBV24-1	TRBJ1-2	many	CATSASGDLGYTF	TGTGCCACCAGTGCGTCAGGGGATCTTGGCTACACCTTC
.	TRBV29-1	TRBJ2-7	many	CSVVRQGTYEQYF	TGCAGCGTTGTCCGTCAGGGTACCTACGAGCAGTACTTC
.	TRBV6-5	TRBJ1-5	few	CASSYSSFNQPQHF	TGTGCCAGCAGTTACTCATCGTTCAATCAGCCCCAGCATTTT
TRBD1	TRBV2	TRBJ1-6	.	CARTTGANSPLHF	TGTGCCCGCACGACAGGGGCAAATTCACCCCTCCACTTT
TRBD1	TRBV29-1	TRBJ1-6	.	CSRDRTPLHF	TGCAGCAGGGACAGGACACCCCTCCACTTT
.	TRBV7-6	TRBJ2-2	many	CASSALRGTGELFF	TGTGCCAGCAGCGCCCTCAGGGGTACCGGGGAGCTGTTTTTT
.	TRBV4-1	TRBJ2-2	.	CASLRDTGELFF	TGCGCCAGCCTACGGGACACCGGGGAGCTGTTTTTT
.	TRBV15	TRBJ2-7	few	CATSRDSWGPAGEYEQYF	TGTGCCACCAGCAGAGACTCTTGGGGGCCGGCAGGGGAGTACGAGCAGTACTTC
.	TRBV7-8	TRBJ1-4	many	CASSLARANEKLFF	TGTGCCAGCAGCTTAGCCAGAGCTAATGAAAAACTGTTTTTT
TRBD1	TRBV19	TRBJ2-2	.	CASSIRDREDSTGELFF	TGTGCCAGTAGTATACGGGACAGGGAGGATAGCACCGGGGAGCTGTTTTTT
.	TRBV29-1	TRBJ1-5	once	CSVQAGRRQPQHF	TGCAGCGTTCAGGCAGGGAGGCGTCAGCCCCAGCATTTT
TRBD1	TRBV19	TRBJ1-6	few	CASSIWTGRDSPLHF	TGTGCCAGTAGTATATGGACAGGGCGAGATTCACCCCTCCACTTT
.	TRBV10-3	TRBJ2-7	.	CAISYIESSYEQYF	TGTGCCATCAGTTACATAGAGAGCTCCTACGAGCAGTACTTC
.	TRBV29-1	TRBJ2-6	many	CSVVEGSSGANVLTF	TGCAGCGTTGTGGAGGGGAGCTCTGGGGCCAACGTCCTGACTTTC
TRBD1	TRBV7-8	TRBJ1-1	.	CASSPTGQGISTEAFF	TGTGCCAGCAGCCCAACAGGACAGGGGATCAGCACTGAAGCTTTCTTT
.	TRBV7-8	TRBJ2-5	.	CASSLDRAQPQYF	TGTGCCAGCAGCTTAGACAGGGCTCAGCCCCAGTACTTC
.	TRBV7-2	TRBJ2-5	many	CASTLDRQQETQYF	TGTGCCAGCACCCTGGACAGACAGCAAGAGACCCAGTACTTC
.	TRBV6-5	TRBJ2-7	.	CASNGAGITYEQYF	TGTGCCAGCAATGGTGCGGGTATCACCTACGAGCAGTACTTC
.	TRBV10-3	TRBJ1-6	.	CARQGGLRSPLHF	TGTGCACGTCAGGGAGGCCTTAGATCACCCCTCCACTTT
.	TRBV20-1	TRBJ2-7	few	CSARVGAENIYEQYF	TGCAGTGCTAGAGTTGGCGCGGAAAATATCTACGAGCAGTACTTC
.	TRBV10-3	TRBJ1-6	many	CAISEFLGGRNSPLHF	TGTGCCATCAGTGAGTTCCTGGGGGGCCGTAATTCACCCCTCCACTTT
.	TRBV6-6	TRBJ1-6	many	CASEIGNSPLHF	TGTGCCAGCGAGATTGGCAATTCACCCCTCCACTTT
.	TRBV2	TRBJ2-6	many	CASRIGQANVLTF	TGTGCCAGCAGAATAGGGCAGGCCAACGTCCTGACTTTC
.	TRBV19	TRBJ2-7	.	CASSTTTGTYEQYF	TGTGCCAGTAGCACCACCACAGGGACTTACGAGCAGTACTTC